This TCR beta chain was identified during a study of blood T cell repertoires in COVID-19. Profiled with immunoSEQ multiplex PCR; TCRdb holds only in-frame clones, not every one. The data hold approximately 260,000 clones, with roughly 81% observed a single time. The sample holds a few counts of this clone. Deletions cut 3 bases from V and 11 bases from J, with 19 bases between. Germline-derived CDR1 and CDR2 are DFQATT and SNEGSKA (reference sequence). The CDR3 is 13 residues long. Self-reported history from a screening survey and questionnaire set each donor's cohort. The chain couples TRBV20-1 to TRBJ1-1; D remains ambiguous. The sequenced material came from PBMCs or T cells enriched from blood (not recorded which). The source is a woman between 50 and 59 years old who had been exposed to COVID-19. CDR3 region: CSASDQNSAGAFF. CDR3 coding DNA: TGCAGTGCTAGTGACCAGAATAGCGCCGGGGCTTTCTTT.